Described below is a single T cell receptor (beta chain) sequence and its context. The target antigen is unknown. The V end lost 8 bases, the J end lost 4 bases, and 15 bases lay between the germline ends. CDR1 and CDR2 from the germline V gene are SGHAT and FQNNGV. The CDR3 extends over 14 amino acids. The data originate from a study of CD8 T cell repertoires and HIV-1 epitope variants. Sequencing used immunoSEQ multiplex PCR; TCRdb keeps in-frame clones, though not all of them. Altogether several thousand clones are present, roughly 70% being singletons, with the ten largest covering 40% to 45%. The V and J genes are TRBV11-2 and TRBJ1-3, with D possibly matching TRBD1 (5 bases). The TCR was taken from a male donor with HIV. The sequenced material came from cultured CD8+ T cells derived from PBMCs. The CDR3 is CASGGGEKGNTIYF. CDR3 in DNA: TGTGCCAGCGGCGGGGGGGAGAAAGGAAACACCATATATTTT.